The present entry profiles one T cell receptor (beta chain) with its context. The clone's antigen remains unknown. No much larger clone is present one base from it, and per-base qualities are unavailable. TCRbeta CDR3 regions were amplified from genomic DNA using the immunoSEQ Assay, a bias-controlled multiplex PCR. The original pipeline was this. The number of nucleated cells in each sample was estimated by amplification of reference gene primers within the assay. Sequence reads were collapsed and filtered to measure the absolute abundance of every unique TCRbeta CDR3 rearrangement. Productive Simpson clonality was computed per sample as the square root of Simpson's diversity index over productive rearrangements. The table comes from immuneACCESS by way of TCRdb, which keeps in-frame sequences with V and J called. Part of the clones is missing from these tables; in studies checked, under half for an unresolved V gene and the rest for unknown reasons. The V and J calls and clone size were taken over from that table, and D and trimming were inferred from the DNA. The sample includes about 270,000 clones, with approximately 90% observed a single time. Over 3.5% of the sample is held by the ten biggest clonotypes.

According to the germline V gene, CDR1 reads KGHSH and CDR2 reads LQKENI. The CDR3, cysteine through phenylalanine, is 16 amino acids long. Only the CDR3 DNA is retained, 48 bases long and in frame from the first base. V is shortened by 0 bases, J by 8 bases, and the region joining them spans 17 bases. Participants in the prospective study were enrolled through a virtual design, were aged roughly 18 to 100 years, and lived in 20 to 30 United States geographic areas. To assign participants to cohorts, the prospective study relied on clinical history that participants themselves reported in a screening survey and a study questionnaire. In the prospective study, mobile phlebotomists collected whole blood, serum and a nasopharyngeal or oropharyngeal swab from each participant. Participants in the prospective study had the option to provide additional blood draws and questionnaires over an approximately two-month period. Before DNA extraction, prospective study blood samples were shipped either frozen or at room temperature.

These data are taken from a study of blood T cell repertoires in COVID-19 (dated by TCRdb to about 2020). Regarding the research as a whole: Samples covering the acute and convalescent phases of COVID-19 were provided by collaborators in the United States, Italy and Spain. The prospective study material was composed of cDNA or gDNA derived from T cells, B-cell-depleted T cells, or PBMCs. The dataset comprised deeply sampled blood TCRbeta repertoires from subjects exposed to, actively infected with, or recovered from COVID-19. The repertoires were made available in a free public database intended to serve as a resource for research on the immune response to SARS-CoV-2. The samples were drawn from the first 160 participants of the ongoing ImmuneRACE study and from 1,254 subjects provided by 6 global collaborators. Sample metadata almost always included a de-identified subject ID, COVID-19 status, age in years and sex. Where HLA class I and class II types were available, the types were taken from metadata supplied by the sample provider, not from assay-based typing. Results and caveats for the whole study, not just this receptor: Clinical and demographic metadata were provided uncurated, with the amount varying by source and participant.

The sequence was obtained from a woman between 25 and 40 years old with acute COVID-19. The sequenced sample consisted of PBMCs or T cells enriched from blood (not recorded which). The V and J genes are TRBV18 and TRBJ2-1; a tentative D match to TRBD2 spans 6 bases. The CDR3 protein sequence reads: CASSPPRGGVEDEQFF. The DNA is as follows: TGTGCCAGCTCACCACCGAGGGGCGGGGTTGAGGATGAGCAGTTCTTC.